Below, 5 T cell receptor beta chains from the same sample are listed, as sequenced in a study of cytomegalovirus exposure and HLA in healthy donors. TCRdb's copy holds only in-frame clones and misses some; the assay was immunoSEQ multiplex PCR. The sample lists under 250,000 clones; about 87% were seen once. Sequenced sample: PBMCs. The source of these receptors is a man between 18 and 35 years old in good health and CMV-seronegative.

The chain is built from TRBV18 and TRBJ1-5; 12 bases are a match to TRBD1. The CDR3 spans 18 residues. Per the germline V gene, CDR1 is KGHSH and CDR2 is LQKENI. The trim removed 3 bases at V and 4 bases at J, leaving 10 bases unmatched. DNA for the CDR3: TGTGCCAGCTCACCGTCCGGGACAGGGGGCTCTCGGAATCAGCCCCAGCATTTT. Translating it yields CASSPSGTGGSRNQPQHF.

This chain connects TRBV6-6 to TRBJ1-5; 7 nucleotides line up with TRBD1. V shed 5 bases and J 2 bases; nucleotides not matched to a gene: 3. There are 14 residues in the CDR3. Germline V gene lookup returns CDR1 MNHNY and CDR2 SVGAGI (reference sequence). This chain's CDR3 is CASSTGAGNQPQHF. CDR3 DNA sequence: TGTGCCAGCAGTACAGGGGCGGGCAATCAGCCCCAGCATTTT.

The chain recombines TRBV2 with TRBJ2-5, with D tentatively TRBD2 (5 bases). CDR3 length: 13 residues. Deletions cut 5 bases from V and 0 bases from J, with 7 bases between. The germline gives CDR1 SNHLY, CDR2 FYNNEI. The CDR3 nucleotides read TGTGCCAGCAGTCGACTAAACCAAGAGACCCAGTACTTC. This codes for CASSRLNQETQYF.

The gene calls are TRBV10-1 and TRBJ2-6; 7 bases fit TRBD2. The V segment lost 10 bases and the J segment 4 bases; nucleotides outside the gene matches: 4. Germline lookup yields CDR1 WNHNN and CDR2 SYGVQD (reference sequence). The CDR3 consists of 13 residues. In DNA, the CDR3 is TGCGCCAACCGGGGGGACGGGGCCAACGTCCTGACTTTC. Its protein product is CANRGDGANVLTF.

This rearrangement joins TRBV13 to TRBJ2-7, with 10 bases matching TRBD2. Germline CDR1 and CDR2: PRHDT and FYEKMQ (reference sequence). Germline trimming cut 6 bases from V and 2 bases from J; bases unmatched to any gene: 4. This CDR3 spans 14 amino acids. This CDR3 is CASREAGGPYEQYF. In nucleotides, the CDR3 is TGTGCCAGCAGAGAAGCGGGAGGGCCCTACGAGCAGTACTTC.